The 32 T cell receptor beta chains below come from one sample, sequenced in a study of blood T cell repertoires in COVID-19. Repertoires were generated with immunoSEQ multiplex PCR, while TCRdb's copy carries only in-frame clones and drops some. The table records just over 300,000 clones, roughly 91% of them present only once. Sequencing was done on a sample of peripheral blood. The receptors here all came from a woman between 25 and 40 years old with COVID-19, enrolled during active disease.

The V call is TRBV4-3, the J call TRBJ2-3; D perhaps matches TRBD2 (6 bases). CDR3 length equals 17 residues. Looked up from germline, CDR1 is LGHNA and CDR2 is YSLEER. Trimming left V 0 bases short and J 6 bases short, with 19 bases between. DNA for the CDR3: TGCGCCAGCAGCCAAGATTCTCTACTAGCCTCCTTGGATACGCAGTATTTT. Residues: CASSQDSLLASLDTQYF.

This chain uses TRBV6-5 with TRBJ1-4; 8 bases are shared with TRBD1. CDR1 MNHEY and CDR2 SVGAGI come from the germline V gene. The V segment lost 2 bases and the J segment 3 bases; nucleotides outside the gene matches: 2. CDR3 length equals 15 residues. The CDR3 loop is CASSYTGGPNEKLFF. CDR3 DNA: TGTGCCAGCAGTTACACAGGGGGACCTAATGAAAAACTGTTTTTT.

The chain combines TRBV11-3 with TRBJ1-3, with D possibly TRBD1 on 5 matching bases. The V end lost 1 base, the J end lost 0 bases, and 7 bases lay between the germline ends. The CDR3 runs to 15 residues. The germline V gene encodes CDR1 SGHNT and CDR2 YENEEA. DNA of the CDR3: TGTGCCAGCAGCTTAGGGGGCAGCTCTGGAAACACCATATATTTT. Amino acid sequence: CASSLGGSSGNTIYF. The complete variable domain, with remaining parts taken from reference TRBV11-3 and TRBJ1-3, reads EAGVVQSPRYKIIEKKQPVAFWCNPISGHNTLYWYLQNLGQGPELLIRYENEEAVDDSQLPKDRFSAERLKGVDSTLKIQPAELGDSAVYLCASSLGGSSGNTIYFGEGSWLTVV.

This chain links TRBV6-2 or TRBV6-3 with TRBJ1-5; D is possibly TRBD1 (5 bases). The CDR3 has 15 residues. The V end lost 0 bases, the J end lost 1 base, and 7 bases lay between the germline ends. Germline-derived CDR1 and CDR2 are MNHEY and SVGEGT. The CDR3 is CASSYSGVSNQPQHF. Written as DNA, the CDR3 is TGTGCCAGCAGTTACTCAGGGGTGAGCAATCAGCCCCAGCATTTT.

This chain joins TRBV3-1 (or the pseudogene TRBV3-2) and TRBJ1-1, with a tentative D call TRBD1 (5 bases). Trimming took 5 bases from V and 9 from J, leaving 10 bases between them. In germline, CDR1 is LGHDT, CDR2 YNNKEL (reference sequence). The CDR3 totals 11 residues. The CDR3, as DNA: TGTGCCAGCAGCTGGGAGGGGAAAGCTTTCTTT. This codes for CASSWEGKAFF.

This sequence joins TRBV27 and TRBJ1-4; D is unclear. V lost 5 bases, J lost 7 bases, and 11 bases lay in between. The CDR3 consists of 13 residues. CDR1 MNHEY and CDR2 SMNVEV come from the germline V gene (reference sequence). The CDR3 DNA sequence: TGTGCCAGCAGTCGCTCGAGGGCTGAAAAACTGTTTTTT. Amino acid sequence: CASSRSRAEKLFF. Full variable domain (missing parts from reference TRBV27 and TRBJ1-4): EAQVTQNPRYLITVTGKKLTVTCSQNMNHEYMSWYRQDPGLGLRQIYYSMNVEVTDKGDVPEGYKVSRKEKRNFPLILESPSPNQTSLYFCASSRSRAEKLFFGSGTQLSVL.

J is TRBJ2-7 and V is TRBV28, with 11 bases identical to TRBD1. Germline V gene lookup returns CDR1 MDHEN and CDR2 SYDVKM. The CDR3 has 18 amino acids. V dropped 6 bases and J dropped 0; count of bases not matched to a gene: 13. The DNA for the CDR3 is TGTGCCAGCAGCTTAACCCGATGGGGGACAGGGGGCTCCTACGAGCAGTACGTC. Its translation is CASSLTRWGTGGSYEQYV.

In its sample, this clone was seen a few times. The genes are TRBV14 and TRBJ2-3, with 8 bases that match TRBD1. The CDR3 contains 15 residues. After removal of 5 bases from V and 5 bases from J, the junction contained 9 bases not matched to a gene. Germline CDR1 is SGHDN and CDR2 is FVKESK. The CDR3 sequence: CASSVQGGLGDTQYF. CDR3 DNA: TGTGCCAGCAGCGTACAGGGGGGTTTAGGAGATACGCAGTATTTT.

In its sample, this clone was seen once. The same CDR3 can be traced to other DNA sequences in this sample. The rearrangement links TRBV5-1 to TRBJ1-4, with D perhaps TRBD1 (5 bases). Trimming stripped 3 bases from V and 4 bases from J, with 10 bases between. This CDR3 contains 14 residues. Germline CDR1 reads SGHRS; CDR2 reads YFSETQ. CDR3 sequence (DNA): TGCGCCAGCAGCTCCCAGGGTGGTAATGAAAAACTGTTTTTT. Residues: CASSSQGGNEKLFF.

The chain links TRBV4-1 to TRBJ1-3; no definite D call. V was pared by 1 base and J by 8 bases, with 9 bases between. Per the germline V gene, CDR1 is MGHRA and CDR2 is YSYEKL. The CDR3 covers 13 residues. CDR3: CASSQVPGYTIYF. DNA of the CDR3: TGCGCCAGCAGCCAAGTACCGGGGTACACCATATATTTT.

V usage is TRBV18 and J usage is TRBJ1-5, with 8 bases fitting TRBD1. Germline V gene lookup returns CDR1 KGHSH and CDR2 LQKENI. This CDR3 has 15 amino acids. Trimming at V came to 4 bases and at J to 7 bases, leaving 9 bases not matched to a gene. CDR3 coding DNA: TGTGCCAGCTCACTGGACAGGGCCCGAGGACAGCCCCAGCATTTT. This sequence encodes CASSLDRARGQPQHF.

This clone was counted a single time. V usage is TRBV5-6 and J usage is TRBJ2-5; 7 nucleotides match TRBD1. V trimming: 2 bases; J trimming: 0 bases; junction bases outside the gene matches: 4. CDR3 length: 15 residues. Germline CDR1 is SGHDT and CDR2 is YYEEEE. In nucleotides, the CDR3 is TGTGCCAGCAGCTTTACGGGACAGCACCAAGAGACCCAGTACTTC. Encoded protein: CASSFTGQHQETQYF.

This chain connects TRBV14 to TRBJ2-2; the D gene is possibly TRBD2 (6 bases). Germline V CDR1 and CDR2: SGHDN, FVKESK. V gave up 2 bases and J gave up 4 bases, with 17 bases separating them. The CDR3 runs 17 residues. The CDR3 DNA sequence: TGTGCCAGCAGCCAATTGTCCGGGGGTGAGATCACCGGGGAGCTGTTTTTT. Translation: CASSQLSGGEITGELFF.

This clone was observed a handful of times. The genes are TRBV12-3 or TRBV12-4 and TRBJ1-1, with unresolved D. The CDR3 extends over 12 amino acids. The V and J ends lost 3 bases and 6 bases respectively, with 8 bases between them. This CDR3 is CASSFVDSEAFF. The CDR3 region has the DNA TGTGCCAGCAGTTTTGTAGATTCTGAAGCTTTCTTT.

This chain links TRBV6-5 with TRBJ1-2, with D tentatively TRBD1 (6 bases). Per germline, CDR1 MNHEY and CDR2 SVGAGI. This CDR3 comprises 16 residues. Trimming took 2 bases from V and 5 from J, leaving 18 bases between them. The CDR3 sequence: CASSYGEGVIGYGYTF. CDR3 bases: TGTGCCAGCAGTTACGGAGAGGGGGTGATAGGGTATGGCTACACCTTC.

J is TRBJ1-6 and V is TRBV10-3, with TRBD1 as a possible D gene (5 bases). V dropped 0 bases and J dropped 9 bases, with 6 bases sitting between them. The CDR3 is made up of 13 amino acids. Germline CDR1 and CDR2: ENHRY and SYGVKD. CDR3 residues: CAISESGVSPLHF. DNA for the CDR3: TGTGCCATCAGTGAGTCAGGGGTTTCACCCCTCCACTTT.

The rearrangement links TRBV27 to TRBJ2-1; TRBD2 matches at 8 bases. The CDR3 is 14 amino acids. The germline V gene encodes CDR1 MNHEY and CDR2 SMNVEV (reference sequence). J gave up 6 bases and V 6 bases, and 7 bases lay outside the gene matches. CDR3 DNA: TGTGCCAGCAGCGGAGGCGGGGGGTCCAATGAGCAGTTCTTC. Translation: CASSGGGGSNEQFF.

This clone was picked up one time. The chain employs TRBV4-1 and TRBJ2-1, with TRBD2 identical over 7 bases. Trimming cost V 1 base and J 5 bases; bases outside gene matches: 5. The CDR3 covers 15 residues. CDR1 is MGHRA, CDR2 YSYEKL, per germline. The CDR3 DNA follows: TGCGCCAGCAGCCAAGGTAGCGGGCCAAACAATGAGCAGTTCTTC. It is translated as CASSQGSGPNNEQFF.

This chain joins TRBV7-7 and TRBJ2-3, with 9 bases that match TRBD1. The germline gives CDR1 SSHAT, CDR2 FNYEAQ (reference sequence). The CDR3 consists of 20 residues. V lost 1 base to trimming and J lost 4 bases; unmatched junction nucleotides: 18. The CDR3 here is CASSLEYAPPGQGRADTQYF. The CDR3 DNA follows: TGTGCCAGCAGCTTAGAATATGCACCCCCGGGACAGGGAAGAGCAGATACGCAGTATTTT.

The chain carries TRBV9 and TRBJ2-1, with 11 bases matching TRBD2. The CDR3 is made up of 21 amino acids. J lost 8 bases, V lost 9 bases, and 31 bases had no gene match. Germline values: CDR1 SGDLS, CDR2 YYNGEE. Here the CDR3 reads CANTHFPVSGGASTHPDEQFF. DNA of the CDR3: TGTGCCAACACACACTTCCCCGTTAGCGGGGGGGCTTCTACCCATCCCGATGAGCAGTTCTTC.

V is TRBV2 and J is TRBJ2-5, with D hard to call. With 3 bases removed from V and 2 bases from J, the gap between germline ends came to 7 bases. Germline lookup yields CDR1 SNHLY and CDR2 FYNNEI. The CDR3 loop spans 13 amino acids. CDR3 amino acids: CASSEEQQETQYF. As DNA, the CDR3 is TGTGCCAGCAGTGAGGAACAGCAAGAGACCCAGTACTTC.

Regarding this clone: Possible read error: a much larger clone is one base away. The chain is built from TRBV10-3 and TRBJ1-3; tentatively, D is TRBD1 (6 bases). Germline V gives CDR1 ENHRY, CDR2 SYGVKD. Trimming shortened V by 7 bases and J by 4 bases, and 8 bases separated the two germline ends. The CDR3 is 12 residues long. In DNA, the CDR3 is TGTGCCATCATCGGGACAGGAAACACCATATATTTT. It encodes CAIIGTGNTIYF.

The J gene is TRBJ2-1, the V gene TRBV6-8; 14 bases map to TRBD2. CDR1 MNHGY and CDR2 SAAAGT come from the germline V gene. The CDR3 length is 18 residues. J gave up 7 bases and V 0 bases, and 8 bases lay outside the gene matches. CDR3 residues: CASSYSRRLAGGRNEQFF. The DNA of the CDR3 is TGTGCCAGCAGTTACTCCCGAAGACTAGCGGGGGGGAGGAATGAGCAGTTCTTC.

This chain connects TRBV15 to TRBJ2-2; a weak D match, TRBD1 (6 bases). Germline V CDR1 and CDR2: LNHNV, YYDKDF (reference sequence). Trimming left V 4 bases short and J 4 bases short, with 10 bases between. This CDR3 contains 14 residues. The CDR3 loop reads CATSIDRSTGELFF. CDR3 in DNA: TGTGCCACCAGCATAGACAGGTCCACCGGGGAGCTGTTTTTT.

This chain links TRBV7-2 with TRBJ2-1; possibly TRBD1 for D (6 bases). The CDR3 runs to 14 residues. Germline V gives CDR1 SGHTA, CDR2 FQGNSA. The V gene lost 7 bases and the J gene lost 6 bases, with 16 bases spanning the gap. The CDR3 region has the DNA TGTGCCAGCAACCTGGGCAGGGGTGGCAATGAGCAGTTCTTC. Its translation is CASNLGRGGNEQFF.

Here the CDR3 DNA reads TGTGCCTGGTCCCCCGGGACAGGGGGCGGTGAGACCCAGTACTTC. It encodes CAWSPGTGGGETQYF. The chain links TRBV30 to TRBJ2-5, with 12 nucleotides matching TRBD1. With 5 bases clipped from V and 5 bases from J, the junction kept 9 bases outside the gene matches. CDR3 length: 15 amino acids. Germline values: CDR1 GTSNPN, CDR2 SVGIG (reference sequence).

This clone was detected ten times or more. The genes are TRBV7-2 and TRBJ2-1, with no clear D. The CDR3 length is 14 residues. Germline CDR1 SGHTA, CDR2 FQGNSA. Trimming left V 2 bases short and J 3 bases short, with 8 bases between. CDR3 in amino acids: CASSLIPRYNEQFF. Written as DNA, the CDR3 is TGTGCCAGCAGCTTAATCCCGCGCTACAATGAGCAGTTCTTC.

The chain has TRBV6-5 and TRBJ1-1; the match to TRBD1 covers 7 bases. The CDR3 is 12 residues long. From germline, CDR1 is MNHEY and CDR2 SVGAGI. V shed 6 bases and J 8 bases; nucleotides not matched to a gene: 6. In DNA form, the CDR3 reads TGTGCCAGCAGGGGACAGACAACCGAAGCTTTCTTT. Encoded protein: CASRGQTTEAFF.

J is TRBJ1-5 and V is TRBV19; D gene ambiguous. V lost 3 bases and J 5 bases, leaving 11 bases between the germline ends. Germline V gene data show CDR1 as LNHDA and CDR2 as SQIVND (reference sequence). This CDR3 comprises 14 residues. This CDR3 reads CASSIIYSDQPQHF. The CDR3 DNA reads TGTGCCAGTAGTATCATCTATAGTGATCAGCCCCAGCATTTT.

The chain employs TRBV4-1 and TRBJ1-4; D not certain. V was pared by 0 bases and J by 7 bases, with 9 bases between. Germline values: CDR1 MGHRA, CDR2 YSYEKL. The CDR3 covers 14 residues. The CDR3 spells CASSQDSGFEKLFF. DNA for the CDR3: TGCGCCAGCAGCCAAGATAGCGGGTTTGAAAAACTGTTTTTT.

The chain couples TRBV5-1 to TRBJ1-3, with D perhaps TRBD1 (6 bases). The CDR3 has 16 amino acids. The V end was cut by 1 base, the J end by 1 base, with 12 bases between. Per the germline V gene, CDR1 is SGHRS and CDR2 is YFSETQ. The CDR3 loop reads CASSLTTGTSGNTIYF. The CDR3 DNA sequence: TGCGCCAGCAGCTTGACGACAGGAACTTCTGGAAACACCATATATTTT.

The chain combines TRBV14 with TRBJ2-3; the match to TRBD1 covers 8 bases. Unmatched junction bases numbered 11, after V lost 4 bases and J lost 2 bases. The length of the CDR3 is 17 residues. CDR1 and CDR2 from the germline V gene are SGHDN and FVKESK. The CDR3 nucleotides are TGTGCCAGCAGCCCTTTTAGAGGACAGGGCACCACAGATACGCAGTATTTT. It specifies CASSPFRGQGTTDTQYF. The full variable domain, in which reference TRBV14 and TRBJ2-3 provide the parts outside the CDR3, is EAGVTQFPSHSVIEKGQTVTLRCDPISGHDNLYWYRRVMGKEIKFLLHFVKESKQDESGMPNNRFLAERTGGTYSTLKVQPAELEDSGVYFCASSPFRGQGTTDTQYFGPGTRLTVL.